The rows below give T cell receptor beta chains drawn from one sample of a study of regulatory T cells in long-lasting Graves disease. Via MiXCR, TCRdb re-called the multiplex PCR reads, giving one row per CDR3 protein. The sample shows around 340,000 distinct CDR3 sequences, about 20% of them seen only once. The specimen comprised peripheral blood mononuclear cells (PBMCs), sampled when the disease was refractory, from a patient treated with antithyroid drugs. These receptors all stem from a female donor with Graves disease. Both conserved end residues are part of each CDR3. A D gene is named only where the DNA matches it firmly. Where a row states a size, it is once, few, many or the class of an expanded clone; other rows omit it.

abundance: few
v_gene: TRBV6-4
d_gene: -
j_gene: TRBJ1-2
CDR3aa: CASSELPTSPYGYTF
CDR3nt: TGTGCCAGCAGTGAACTCCCAACTAGCCCCTATGGCTACACCTTC

abundance: -
v_gene: TRBV19
d_gene: -
j_gene: TRBJ1-5
CDR3aa: CASSTPGARSNQPQHF
CDR3nt: TGTGCCAGCTCCACCCCAGGGGCCCGAAGCAATCAGCCCCAGCATTTT

abundance: many
v_gene: TRBV6-1
d_gene: -
j_gene: TRBJ2-5
CDR3aa: CASSKTGRFGETQYF
CDR3nt: TGTGCCAGCAGCAAGACAGGGAGGTTCGGGGAGACCCAGTACTTC

abundance: -
v_gene: TRBV7-9
d_gene: -
j_gene: TRBJ2-7
CDR3aa: CASTDTWGEGYEQYF
CDR3nt: TGTGCCAGCACCGACACATGGGGTGAAGGCTACGAGCAGTACTTC

abundance: -
v_gene: TRBV11-2
d_gene: TRBD2
j_gene: TRBJ2-7
CDR3aa: CASSLSRDRLAGGHEQYF
CDR3nt: TGTGCCAGCAGCTTATCGAGGGATCGACTAGCGGGAGGGCACGAGCAGTACTTC

abundance: -
v_gene: TRBV7-9
d_gene: TRBD2
j_gene: TRBJ2-1
CDR3aa: CASSYSGGARDEQFF
CDR3nt: TGTGCCAGCAGCTATAGCGGGGGGGCCCGGGATGAGCAGTTCTTC

abundance: -
v_gene: TRBV10-3
d_gene: TRBD2
j_gene: TRBJ2-2
CDR3aa: CAINRLAENTGELFF
CDR3nt: TGTGCCATCAACCGACTAGCGGAAAACACCGGGGAGCTGTTTTTT

abundance: many
v_gene: TRBV6-2/TRBV6-3
d_gene: TRBD2
j_gene: TRBJ2-7
CDR3aa: CASSYSGGEGYEQYF
CDR3nt: TGTGCCAGCAGTTACTCGGGGGGGGAGGGCTACGAGCAGTACTTC

abundance: few
v_gene: TRBV24-1
d_gene: -
j_gene: TRBJ1-4
CDR3aa: CATSDFMDGQGEKLFF
CDR3nt: TGTGCCACCAGTGATTTCATGGACGGCCAAGGGGAAAAACTGTTTTTT

abundance: many
v_gene: TRBV12-3/TRBV12-4
d_gene: -
j_gene: TRBJ2-5
CDR3aa: CASSLSGQETQYF
CDR3nt: TGTGCCAGCAGCCTGTCGGGCCAAGAGACCCAGTACTTC

abundance: many
v_gene: TRBV11-2
d_gene: -
j_gene: TRBJ1-1
CDR3aa: CASSLVRGVGTEAFF
CDR3nt: TGTGCCAGCAGCTTAGTACGGGGGGTGGGGACTGAAGCTTTCTTT

abundance: many
v_gene: TRBV10-1
d_gene: -
j_gene: TRBJ2-2
CDR3aa: CASSKTRNTGELFF
CDR3nt: TGCGCCAGCAGTAAGACGCGGAACACCGGGGAGCTGTTTTTT

abundance: few
v_gene: TRBV14
d_gene: TRBD1
j_gene: TRBJ1-4
CDR3aa: CASSQDFSGGAGKLFF
CDR3nt: TGTGCCAGCAGCCAAGACTTTTCAGGGGGCGCGGGAAAACTGTTTTTT

abundance: -
v_gene: TRBV7-3
d_gene: TRBD1
j_gene: TRBJ2-7
CDR3aa: CASSPFGPGQGAHEQYF
CDR3nt: TGTGCCAGCAGCCCCTTTGGGCCGGGACAGGGGGCGCACGAGCAGTACTTC

abundance: -
v_gene: TRBV10-2
d_gene: -
j_gene: TRBJ2-7
CDR3aa: CASSEETQTYSYEQYF
CDR3nt: TGCGCCAGCAGTGAGGAAACACAGACATACTCCTACGAGCAGTACTTC

abundance: -
v_gene: TRBV5-1
d_gene: -
j_gene: TRBJ2-1
CDR3aa: CASSLVPGSNEQFF
CDR3nt: TGCGCCAGCAGCTTGGTACCTGGTAGCAATGAGCAGTTCTTC

abundance: many
v_gene: TRBV3-1
d_gene: TRBD2
j_gene: TRBJ2-7
CDR3aa: CASSSSGRGFYEQYF
CDR3nt: TGTGCCAGCAGCTCTAGCGGGAGGGGTTTTTACGAGCAGTACTTC

abundance: few
v_gene: TRBV13
d_gene: TRBD2
j_gene: TRBJ2-7
CDR3aa: CASSAGLAVYEQYF
CDR3nt: TGTGCCAGCAGCGCGGGACTAGCGGTCTACGAGCAGTACTTC

abundance: many
v_gene: TRBV28
d_gene: TRBD2
j_gene: TRBJ2-7
CDR3aa: CASSLGLEAYEQYF
CDR3nt: TGTGCCAGCAGTTTAGGACTAGAGGCCTACGAGCAGTACTTC

abundance: few
v_gene: TRBV7-9
d_gene: -
j_gene: TRBJ2-4
CDR3aa: CASSLAVGKNIQYF
CDR3nt: TGTGCCAGCAGCTTAGCGGTAGGCAAAAACATTCAGTACTTC

abundance: -
v_gene: TRBV19
d_gene: TRBD1
j_gene: TRBJ2-7
CDR3aa: CASSLGQGARYEQYF
CDR3nt: TGTGCCAGTAGTTTAGGACAGGGGGCGAGATACGAGCAGTACTTC

abundance: few
v_gene: TRBV4-1
d_gene: -
j_gene: TRBJ1-6
CDR3aa: CASSLTPGRNNSPLHF
CDR3nt: TGCGCCAGCAGCCTAACTCCGGGACGCAATAATTCACCCCTCCACTTT

abundance: few
v_gene: TRBV4-1
d_gene: TRBD2
j_gene: TRBJ2-7
CDR3aa: CASRNGGTGIYEQYF
CDR3nt: TGCGCCAGCAGGAACGGGGGGACGGGTATTTACGAGCAGTACTTC

abundance: few
v_gene: TRBV5-1
d_gene: -
j_gene: TRBJ1-1
CDR3aa: CASSLEVMTAAFF
CDR3nt: TGCGCCAGCAGCTTGGAAGTTATGACAGCGGCTTTCTTT

abundance: few
v_gene: TRBV30
d_gene: TRBD2
j_gene: TRBJ2-7
CDR3aa: CAWTGGAETYEQYF
CDR3nt: TGTGCCTGGACGGGAGGGGCGGAAACCTACGAGCAGTACTTC

abundance: -
v_gene: TRBV7-8
d_gene: TRBD1
j_gene: TRBJ2-7
CDR3aa: CASSLDRISYEQYF
CDR3nt: TGTGCCAGCAGCTTGGACAGGATATCCTACGAGCAGTACTTC

abundance: many
v_gene: TRBV6-1
d_gene: -
j_gene: TRBJ1-2
CDR3aa: CASSKHSWDYGYTF
CDR3nt: TGTGCCAGCAGTAAACACTCTTGGGACTATGGCTACACCTTC

abundance: many
v_gene: TRBV12-3/TRBV12-4
d_gene: -
j_gene: TRBJ1-2
CDR3aa: CASNIGQTNYGYTF
CDR3nt: TGTGCCAGCAACATAGGACAGACTAACTATGGCTACACCTTC

abundance: few
v_gene: TRBV6-1
d_gene: -
j_gene: TRBJ2-7
CDR3aa: CATLTDSGPYEQYF
CDR3nt: TGTGCCACCCTAACCGACAGCGGCCCTTACGAGCAGTACTTC

abundance: -
v_gene: TRBV28
d_gene: -
j_gene: TRBJ2-3
CDR3aa: CASSLLVVVSNTDTQYF
CDR3nt: TGTGCCAGCAGTTTACTGGTTGTGGTCTCAAACACAGATACGCAGTATTTT

abundance: many
v_gene: TRBV2
d_gene: -
j_gene: TRBJ1-2
CDR3aa: CASSEPEDRIDYGYTF
CDR3nt: TGTGCCAGCAGTGAACCGGAGGACAGAATAGACTATGGCTACACCTTC

abundance: -
v_gene: TRBV11-3
d_gene: TRBD2
j_gene: TRBJ2-1
CDR3aa: CASSSGLSSGGDNEQFF
CDR3nt: TGTGCCAGCAGCTCTGGACTGTCTAGCGGAGGAGACAATGAGCAGTTCTTC

abundance: -
v_gene: TRBV27
d_gene: -
j_gene: TRBJ1-6
CDR3aa: CASTKGSRDSPLHF
CDR3nt: TGTGCCAGCACTAAAGGGAGTCGCGATTCACCCCTCCACTTT

abundance: many
v_gene: TRBV11-1
d_gene: -
j_gene: TRBJ1-1
CDR3aa: CASSDVWRSAEAFF
CDR3nt: TGTGCCAGCAGCGACGTTTGGAGGAGCGCTGAAGCTTTCTTT

abundance: many
v_gene: TRBV6-1
d_gene: -
j_gene: TRBJ1-5
CDR3aa: CATNRDKLQPQHF
CDR3nt: TGTGCCACCAACAGGGATAAACTTCAGCCCCAGCATTTT

abundance: many
v_gene: TRBV5-6
d_gene: -
j_gene: TRBJ1-4
CDR3aa: CASSLGPRANEKLFF
CDR3nt: TGTGCCAGCAGCTTGGGACCCCGTGCTAATGAAAAACTGTTTTTT

abundance: -
v_gene: TRBV14
d_gene: -
j_gene: TRBJ2-6
CDR3aa: CASSQDRSSGANVLTF
CDR3nt: TGTGCCAGCAGCCAAGATCGCAGCTCTGGGGCCAACGTCCTGACTTTC

abundance: -
v_gene: TRBV27
d_gene: -
j_gene: TRBJ1-1
CDR3aa: CASSSSSVPNTEAFF
CDR3nt: TGTGCCAGCAGTTCTTCTTCGGTACCGAACACTGAAGCTTTCTTT

abundance: few
v_gene: TRBV10-2
d_gene: -
j_gene: TRBJ1-2
CDR3aa: CASSDFGQGNYGYTF
CDR3nt: TGCGCCAGCAGTGATTTTGGGCAGGGGAACTATGGCTACACCTTC